This entry lists 31 T cell receptor beta chains sequenced from one sample in a study of cytomegalovirus exposure and HLA in healthy donors. Both 60 Vbeta primers and 13 Jbeta primers went into the PCR. Assay: immunoSEQ multiplex PCR; the TCRdb copy retains only in-frame clones and omits some. The sample yields approximately 220,000 clones, 75% to 90% seen once. Sample: PBMCs. The receptors were sampled from a boy aged 2 to 10 in good health and CMV-seronegative.

This sequence joins TRBV29-1 and TRBJ2-1; the D is unclear. The germline V gene encodes CDR1 SQVTM and CDR2 ANQGSEA. The CDR3 totals 16 residues. The V end was cut by 3 bases, the J end by 0 bases, with 15 bases between. The DNA for the CDR3 is TGCAGCGTTGAGGGCGCAACCCAAAGCTCCTACAATGAGCAGTTCTTC. It encodes CSVEGATQSSYNEQFF.

As for this clone: The CDR3 end shows no conserved phenylalanine or tryptophan, and so a read error is likely. The DNA is left out, because the CDR3 cannot be placed on it with certainty; the CDR3 is given as TCRdb lists it. The CDR3: CASSYGQGEYQTI. V gene TRBV19 combines with J gene TRBJ1-1; the DNA was not used to check the table's D call, TRBD1. From its first to its last residue, the CDR3 has 13 amino acids. Germline values: CDR1 LNHDA, CDR2 SQIVND (reference sequence).

This clone was seen just once. V usage is TRBV7-9 and J usage is TRBJ2-5; TRBD2 matches at 7 bases. The CDR3 has 17 residues. Per the germline V gene, CDR1 is SEHNR and CDR2 is FQNEAQ (reference sequence). Trimming took 1 base from V and 5 from J; bases not matched to a gene: 13. In DNA form, the CDR3 reads TGTGCCAGCAGCTTAGTGATGGGGAGGGCGGGGACGGAGACCCAGTACTTC. Amino acids: CASSLVMGRAGTETQYF.

A few counts support this clone. The genes are TRBV5-8 and TRBJ1-5, with a tentative D call TRBD1 (5 bases). This CDR3 is 12 amino acids long. Germline values: CDR1 SGHTS, CDR2 YDEGEE. The V end lost 4 bases, the J end lost 5 bases, and 7 bases lay between the germline ends. Here the CDR3 reads CASSARDQPQHF. The CDR3 DNA is TGTGCCAGCAGCGCCAGGGATCAGCCCCAGCATTTT.

This clone appeared once. The chain recombines TRBV5-1 with TRBJ1-1, with D tentatively TRBD1 (6 bases). Trimming removed 4 bases at V and 8 bases at J, with 15 bases between. The CDR3 consists of 13 residues. CDR1 and CDR2 (germline): SGHRS, YFSETQ. The CDR3 sequence is CASSLLDSPEAFF. The CDR3 nucleotides are TGCGCCAGCAGCCTCTTGGACAGTCCCGAAGCTTTCTTT.

The V gene is TRBV11-2, the J gene TRBJ2-1, with D unresolved. The CDR3 extends over 12 amino acids. V gave up 3 bases and J gave up 5 bases, with 5 bases separating them. Germline V gene sequence: CDR1 SGHAT, CDR2 FQNNGV. CDR3 sequence: CASSLQNNEQFF. The CDR3 bases are TGTGCCAGCAGCTTGCAGAACAATGAGCAGTTCTTC.

A remark on this clone: The identical CDR3 is also encoded by other nucleotide sequences in the sample. This sequence joins TRBV29-1 and TRBJ2-3, with 7 bases lining up with TRBD2. Per the germline V gene, CDR1 is SQVTM and CDR2 is ANQGSEA. CDR3 length: 15 amino acids. J lost 4 bases, V lost 7 bases, and 14 bases had no gene match. The CDR3 sequence is CSDMGGEAIPDTQYF. CDR3 nucleotide sequence: TGCAGCGACATGGGGGGGGAGGCGATACCAGATACGCAGTATTTT.

The chain links TRBV19 to TRBJ2-1; 13 nucleotides align to TRBD2. Per the germline V gene, CDR1 is LNHDA and CDR2 is SQIVND (reference sequence). The trim removed 8 bases at V and 8 bases at J, leaving 6 bases unmatched. The CDR3 runs 14 residues. The CDR3 region is CASQTSGGYYEQFF. The CDR3 DNA sequence: TGTGCCAGTCAGACTAGCGGGGGGTACTATGAGCAGTTCTTC.

The chain is built from TRBV6-5 and TRBJ1-2; D gene ambiguous. The V end was cut by 8 bases, the J end by 2 bases, with 9 bases between. Looked up from germline, CDR1 is MNHEY and CDR2 is SVGAGI. This CDR3 is built from 12 residues. This chain's CDR3 is CASSRRNYGYTF. For the CDR3, the DNA is TGTGCCAGCTCTCGTAGAAACTATGGCTACACCTTC.

This clone appeared once. CDR3 bases: TGTGCCAGCAGCGTAGTCCATGACGGGGGGAGAAATGAGCAGTTCTTC. This encodes CASSVVHDGGRNEQFF. The genes are TRBV9 and TRBJ2-1; 7 bases align to TRBD2. With 0 bases clipped from V and 7 bases from J, the junction kept 10 bases outside the gene matches. Germline lookup yields CDR1 SGDLS and CDR2 YYNGEE. This CDR3 spans 16 amino acids.

V is TRBV11-2 and J is TRBJ2-4; weak D call: TRBD2 (5 bases). CDR1 and CDR2 from the germline V gene are SGHAT and FQNNGV. The CDR3 has 14 amino acids. Trimming pared 0 bases from V and 9 bases from J, leaving 12 bases between. The CDR3 DNA reads TGTGCCAGCAGCTTAGATCCGGGGTTCAGCATTCAGTACTTC. The encoded protein is CASSLDPGFSIQYF.

The chain uses TRBV13 and TRBJ2-3; the D gene is possibly TRBD1 (5 bases). The CDR3 is made up of 13 amino acids. V lost 5 bases to trimming and J lost 6 bases, with 12 bases between them. The germline gives CDR1 PRHDT, CDR2 FYEKMQ (reference sequence). CDR3 sequence reads: CASSTDRTDTQYF. The CDR3 region has the DNA TGTGCCAGCAGCACCGACAGAACGGATACGCAGTATTTT.

The rearrangement joins TRBV7-2 to TRBJ1-1; D might be TRBD1 (5 bases). Per germline, CDR1 SGHTA and CDR2 FQGNSA. This CDR3 is built from 15 residues. Trimming cost V 5 bases and J 0 bases, with 13 bases left between them. For the CDR3, the DNA is TGTGCCAGCAGCGGATCAGGGAGGATGAACACTGAAGCTTTCTTT. Protein product: CASSGSGRMNTEAFF.

The chain carries TRBV19 and TRBJ1-1; D is unresolved. The CDR3 is made up of 13 amino acids. V gave up 3 bases and J gave up 3 bases, with 8 bases separating them. Per the germline V gene, CDR1 is LNHDA and CDR2 is SQIVND (reference sequence). The CDR3 coding sequence is TGTGCCAGTAGTATGATCGGAGACACTGAAGCTTTCTTT. It yields the protein CASSMIGDTEAFF. Filled out from reference TRBV19 and TRBJ1-1, the complete variable domain reads DGGITQSPKYLFRKEGQNVTLSCEQNLNHDAMYWYRQDPGQGLRLIYYSQIVNDFQKGDIAEGYSVSREKKESFPLTVTSAQKNPTAFYLCASSMIGDTEAFFGQGTRLTVV.

The chain joins TRBV19 to TRBJ2-7; 7 bases map to TRBD2. The CDR3 has 14 residues. Per germline, CDR1 LNHDA and CDR2 SQIVND (reference sequence). J lost 2 bases, V lost 3 bases, and 4 bases had no gene match. In DNA, the CDR3 is TGTGCCAGTAGTATTCATGGGACTACCTACGAGCAGTACTTC. Translated: CASSIHGTTYEQYF.

This clone appeared a few times. The V and J genes are TRBV5-8 and TRBJ1-3; D remains unclear. The CDR3 has 15 residues. Germline V CDR1 and CDR2: SGHTS, YDEGEE. V lost 1 base and J 0 bases, leaving 8 bases between the germline ends. The DNA for the CDR3 is TGTGCCAGCAGCTTGCGGGGTCTCTCTGGAAACACCATATATTTT. Its protein is CASSLRGLSGNTIYF.

V gene TRBV30 combines with J gene TRBJ2-7, with TRBD2 identical over 8 bases. Trimming removed 5 bases from V and 5 bases from J; junction bases left unmatched: 2. This CDR3 spans 11 amino acids. Germline loops: CDR1 GTSNPN, CDR2 SVGIG (reference sequence). The CDR3 DNA reads TGTGCCTGGGCGGGGGGAAACGAGCAGTACTTC. Amino acid sequence: CAWAGGNEQYF.

This chain links TRBV29-1 with TRBJ2-3, with 8 positions matching TRBD2. The germline gives CDR1 SQVTM, CDR2 ANQGSEA. This CDR3 comprises 13 residues. J was trimmed by 1 base and V by 5 bases; bases with no gene match: 2. The CDR3 spells CSVRGGGTDTQYF. The CDR3 DNA reads as TGCAGCGTTCGGGGGGGCGGCACAGATACGCAGTATTTT.

This clone was picked up a small number of times. Sequence at one end of the junction differs from germline and may be a read error. The chain carries TRBV7-7 and TRBJ2-3; tentative D call: TRBD1 (5 bases). The CDR3 extends over 14 amino acids. Germline V gene lookup returns CDR1 SSHAT and CDR2 FNYEAQ (reference sequence). The CDR3 DNA follows: TGTGCTAGCAGCTTAGGGGCAGGCACAGATACGCAGTATTTT. Translating gives CASSLGAGTDTQYF.

The rearrangement uses TRBV2 and TRBJ1-5; the D is unclear. V gave up 4 bases and J gave up 4 bases, with 8 bases separating them. The CDR3 covers 13 residues. Germline CDR1 SNHLY, CDR2 FYNNEI. Written as DNA, the CDR3 is TGTGCCAGCAGTGTATTTCGGAATCAGCCCCAGCATTTT. This codes for CASSVFRNQPQHF. Drawing the rest from reference TRBV2 and TRBJ1-5, the complete variable domain is EPEVTQTPSHQVTQMGQEVILRCVPISNHLYFYWYRQILGQKVEFLVSFYNNEISEKSEIFDDQFSVERPDGSNFTLKIRSTKLEDSAMYFCASSVFRNQPQHFGDGTRLSIL.

This chain uses TRBV13 with TRBJ2-5; no definite D call. The CDR3 consists of 12 residues. Trimming took off 0 bases at V and 7 bases at J, with 6 bases between the two ends. The germline V gene has CDR1 PRHDT and CDR2 FYEKMQ (reference sequence). The CDR3 nucleotides are TGTGCCAGCAGCTTAGGACGAGGGACCCAGTACTTC. It yields the protein CASSLGRGTQYF.

J is TRBJ2-1 and V is TRBV30; 7 bases align to TRBD1. The trim removed 3 bases at V and 4 bases at J, leaving 12 bases unmatched. Germline V gene data show CDR1 as GTSNPN and CDR2 as SVGIG (reference sequence). The CDR3 is 16 residues long. The CDR3 DNA reads TGTGCCTGGAGGAAGGGTTTGGGACAGAGATACAATGAGCAGTTCTTC. This sequence encodes CAWRKGLGQRYNEQFF.

The rearrangement uses TRBV27 and TRBJ1-5; D remains unclear. The CDR3 contains 14 residues. Trimming took 3 bases from V and 3 from J, leaving 9 bases between them. The V gene's germline CDR1 is MNHEY and CDR2 SMNVEV (reference sequence). CDR3 loop: CASSLSGFNQPQHF. CDR3 nucleotides: TGTGCCAGCAGTTTGTCGGGGTTCAATCAGCCCCAGCATTTT.

This clone came up once. The J gene is TRBJ2-5, the V gene TRBV5-4; maybe TRBD2 (6 bases). Germline loops: CDR1 SGHNT, CDR2 YYREEE (reference sequence). The CDR3 is made up of 13 amino acids. Between the trimmed V and J ends, which lost 2 bases and 6 bases, there was a span of 11 bases. CDR3 protein: CASSFWGRKTQYF. CDR3 DNA sequence: TGTGCCAGCAGCTTCTGGGGGAGGAAGACCCAGTACTTC.

The CDR3 DNA follows: TGTGCCAGCAGTGACAGGGTGTTAGGAGAGACCCAGTACTTC. Encoded protein: CASSDRVLGETQYF. The chain combines TRBV2 with TRBJ2-5; D is possibly TRBD1 (5 bases). V lost 3 bases and J 4 bases, leaving 12 bases between the germline ends. The V gene's germline CDR1 is SNHLY and CDR2 FYNNEI. The CDR3 is 14 residues long.

The V call is TRBV25-1, the J call TRBJ2-3, with a tentative D call TRBD2 (5 bases). The CDR3 contains 14 residues. Germline lookup yields CDR1 MGHDK and CDR2 SYGVNS. V lost 5 bases and J 1 base, leaving 10 bases between the germline ends. The CDR3 loop is CASSNTRGTDTQYF. The CDR3, as DNA: TGTGCCAGCAGTAATACTAGGGGCACAGATACGCAGTATTTT. The whole variable domain, remainder taken from reference TRBV25-1 and TRBJ2-3, is EADIYQTPRYLVIGTGKKITLECSQTMGHDKMYWYQQDPGMELHLIHYSYGVNSTEKGDLSSESTVSRIRTEHFPLTLESARPSHTSQYLCASSNTRGTDTQYFGPGTRLTVL.

The J gene is TRBJ1-4, the V gene TRBV27; 7 bases map to TRBD1. Trimming cost V 2 bases and J 3 bases; bases outside gene matches: 3. This CDR3 spans 15 amino acids. CDR1 is MNHEY and CDR2 is SMNVEV in the germline V gene (reference sequence). CDR3 coding DNA: TGTGCCAGCAGTTTAATACAGGGGTCTAATGAAAAACTGTTTTTT. It codes for CASSLIQGSNEKLFF. Complete variable domain (other parts from reference TRBV27 and TRBJ1-4): EAQVTQNPRYLITVTGKKLTVTCSQNMNHEYMSWYRQDPGLGLRQIYYSMNVEVTDKGDVPEGYKVSRKEKRNFPLILESPSPNQTSLYFCASSLIQGSNEKLFFGSGTQLSVL.

This chain links TRBV7-9 with TRBJ2-7; D is unresolved. The V gene's germline CDR1 is SEHNR and CDR2 FQNEAQ (reference sequence). The CDR3 covers 13 residues. V was shortened by 3 bases and J by 3 bases, with 9 bases between the two germline ends. The CDR3 DNA sequence: TGTGCCAGCAGCTTGCCAGGCAGCTACGAGCAGTACTTC. Amino acids: CASSLPGSYEQYF.

CDR3 coding DNA: TGTGCCAGCAGTGATGGCAGCTCCCCCCGCGGTGGCTACACCTTC. Translating it yields CASSDGSSPRGGYTF. V and J are TRBV2 and TRBJ1-2; D remains ambiguous. Looked up from germline, CDR1 is SNHLY and CDR2 is FYNNEI. Deletions cut 3 bases from V and 7 bases from J, with 18 bases between. The CDR3 has 15 amino acids.

DNA of the CDR3: TGTGCCAGCAGTGAAGTGGGACTAGCGGGAGCTAGCTCCTACGAGCAGTACTTC. Residues: CASSEVGLAGASSYEQYF. V gene TRBV2 combines with J gene TRBJ2-7, with 14 bases fitting TRBD2. This CDR3 is built from 18 residues. The V gene end was trimmed by 1 base and the J gene end by 0 bases; junction bases not matched to a gene: 5. From germline, CDR1 is SNHLY and CDR2 FYNNEI.

V usage is TRBV30 and J usage is TRBJ2-2, with D unresolved. This CDR3 comprises 11 residues. CDR1 is GTSNPN and CDR2 is SVGIG in the germline V gene (reference sequence). V shed 4 bases and J shed 7 bases, with 7 bases lying between them. The CDR3 is CAWKRSGELFF. The CDR3 bases are TGTGCCTGGAAACGGAGCGGGGAGCTGTTTTTT.